This entry is about one TCR beta chain. Combining a sample-barcoded 5' primer with a J-beta primer mix, a second PCR ran for roughly 7 to 12 cycles. A tag from a template-switch adaptor with 12 random nucleotides marked each cDNA molecule. In TCRdb, the 5' RACE reads were re-called with MiXCR into one record per CDR3 protein. The repertoire includes some 1.1 million distinct CDR3 sequences, around two fifths of them detected once, and about an eighth sits in the top ten. The CDR3 extends over 14 amino acids. V was clipped by 6 bases and J by 11 bases; unmatched bases: 7. CDR1 MNHNY and CDR2 SVGAGI come from the germline V gene (reference sequence). This sample is drawn from a study of blood T cells in healthy people across ages. Study details: Template switching recovered approximately one barcoded beta molecule for every two T cells.

This sequence originates from a man between 18 and 35 years old in good health. The sequenced material came from blood. The J gene is TRBJ1-4, the V gene TRBV6-6, with 12 bases lining up with TRBD1. The CDR3 DNA is TGTGCCAGCAGAGCGGGACAGGGGGCTGAGAAACTGTTTTTT. It translates to CASRAGQGAEKLFF.